The next 13 T cell receptor beta chains were all read from a single sample in a study of cytomegalovirus exposure and HLA in healthy donors. The PCR contained 60 Vbeta and 13 Jbeta primers. Only in-frame clones appear in the TCRdb table, and some are missing; sequencing was by immunoSEQ multiplex PCR. This sample lists roughly 78,000 clones; its ten largest clones have roughly 0.9%. The sample was PBMCs. These receptors were taken from a boy between 10 and 17 years old in good health and CMV-seronegative.

The V gene is TRBV29-1, the J gene TRBJ2-7, with TRBD1 matching over 9 bases. V shed 7 bases and J 6 bases; nucleotides not matched to a gene: 13. The CDR3 loop spans 14 amino acids. CDR1 and CDR2 (germline): SQVTM, ANQGSEA. Here the CDR3 reads CSALRGTGRPEQYF. In DNA form, the CDR3 reads TGCAGCGCCTTGAGGGGGACAGGGCGACCCGAGCAGTACTTC.

This rearrangement joins TRBV9 to TRBJ2-6; D is ambiguous. The V end lost 1 base, the J end lost 0 bases, and 8 bases lay between the germline ends. This CDR3 spans 16 amino acids. Germline V CDR1 and CDR2: SGDLS, YYNGEE. This chain's CDR3 is CASSVTDISGANVLTF. In DNA form, the CDR3 reads TGTGCCAGCAGCGTAACCGACATCTCTGGGGCCAACGTCCTGACTTTC.

The V and J genes are TRBV19 and TRBJ2-2, with D tentatively TRBD2 (6 bases). The ends were cut back, 6 bases at V and 13 bases at J, with 15 bases in the middle. The CDR3 has 12 residues. CDR1 LNHDA and CDR2 SQIVND come from the germline V gene (reference sequence). The CDR3 protein is CASSLTAGPLFF. The CDR3 DNA reads as TGTGCCAGTAGCCTGACAGCGGGTCCGCTGTTTTTT. Combining the CDR3 with reference TRBV19 and TRBJ2-2 gives the whole variable domain DGGITQSPKYLFRKEGQNVTLSCEQNLNHDAMYWYRQDPGQGLRLIYYSQIVNDFQKGDIAEGYSVSREKKESFPLTVTSAQKNPTAFYLCASSLTAGPLFFGEGSRLTVL.

The chain is built from TRBV7-2 and TRBJ1-4; TRBD1 might be the D (5 bases). Germline loops: CDR1 SGHTA, CDR2 FQGNSA. The V end was cut by 5 bases, the J end by 4 bases, with 17 bases between. This CDR3 contains 16 residues. CDR3 sequence (DNA): TGTGCCAGCAGCCCTTGGGGGGAGGCCTTTAATGAAAAACTGTTTTTT. Protein: CASSPWGEAFNEKLFF.

The rearrangement joins TRBV6-5 to TRBJ2-1; D perhaps matches TRBD1 (6 bases). Trimming took 4 bases from V and 8 from J, leaving 12 bases between them. Germline CDR1 is MNHEY and CDR2 is SVGAGI. This CDR3 is built from 13 residues. In nucleotides, the CDR3 is TGTGCCAGCAGTTCGGGACCAGGGGATGAGCAGTTCTTC. Amino acid sequence: CASSSGPGDEQFF.

The rearrangement joins TRBV19 to TRBJ2-5; 9 nucleotides match TRBD2. The CDR3 length is 16 residues. Germline CDR1 LNHDA, CDR2 SQIVND (reference sequence). Here the CDR3 reads CATSYGGGRDPETQYF. The CDR3 nucleotides are TGTGCGACCTCATACGGCGGCGGGAGGGACCCAGAGACCCAGTACTTC.

The rearrangement links TRBV5-4 to TRBJ2-5, with a possible D match to TRBD1 (6 bases). Germline-derived CDR1 and CDR2 are SGHNT and YYREEE (reference sequence). The CDR3 length is 14 residues. The germline V and J ends were trimmed by 4 bases and 1 base, with 11 bases remaining between them. CDR3 sequence: CASSKRTVQETQYF. DNA for the CDR3: TGTGCCAGCAGCAAGAGGACAGTCCAAGAGACCCAGTACTTC.

The chain employs TRBV6-6 and TRBJ1-4, with a tentative D call TRBD1 (5 bases). CDR1 and CDR2 from the germline V gene are MNHNY and SVGAGI (reference sequence). The ends were cut back, 5 bases at V and 6 bases at J, with 16 bases in the middle. The CDR3 is made up of 15 amino acids. CDR3 amino acids: CASSMAWRGDEKLFF. The CDR3 DNA reads as TGTGCCAGCAGTATGGCCTGGAGGGGCGATGAAAAACTGTTTTTT.

The J gene is TRBJ1-2, the V gene TRBV6-5; the D is unclear. Looked up from germline, CDR1 is MNHEY and CDR2 is SVGAGI. The CDR3 sequence is 15 residues long. The V and J ends lost 2 bases and 8 bases respectively, with 18 bases between them. The CDR3 protein is CASSYLLGPLRGYTF. As DNA, the CDR3 is TGTGCCAGCAGTTACCTACTAGGGCCCCTACGGGGCTACACCTTC.

The J gene is TRBJ1-1, the V gene TRBV6-1; 9 nucleotides agree with TRBD1. In germline, CDR1 is MNHNS, CDR2 SASEGT. V dropped 6 bases and J dropped 6; count of bases not matched to a gene: 11. The CDR3 is 15 residues long. CDR3 coding DNA: TGTGCCAGCAGCAACCCTCCGGGGACAGGGCCTGAAGCTTTCTTT. Protein product: CASSNPPGTGPEAFF.

The gene calls are TRBV19 and TRBJ1-5, with TRBD1 matching over 8 bases. The J segment lost 3 bases and the V segment lost 3 bases, leaving 10 bases of the junction unmatched. Germline-derived CDR1 and CDR2 are LNHDA and SQIVND (reference sequence). The CDR3 sequence is 17 residues long. The DNA for the CDR3 is TGTGCCAGTAGTATTTTCGCAGGGGGCAAGGCCAATCAGCCCCAGCATTTT. It is translated as CASSIFAGGKANQPQHF.

The chain combines TRBV5-6 with TRBJ1-2; D is unresolved. V was cut by 3 bases and J by 5 bases, with 20 bases left in between. Germline assignment: CDR1 SGHDT and CDR2 YYEEEE. The length of the CDR3 is 16 residues. The CDR3 DNA is TGTGCCAGCAGCTCCCGTTTTGAGGGCGGGTATTATGGCTACACCTTC. Translated, it gives CASSSRFEGGYYGYTF.

The genes are TRBV29-1 and TRBJ1-1, with D possibly matching TRBD1 (6 bases). CDR1 SQVTM and CDR2 ANQGSEA come from the germline V gene. CDR3 length: 11 amino acids. The CDR3 reads CQGQVNTEAFF. The CDR3 DNA sequence: TGCCAGGGACAAGTGAACACTGAAGCTTTCTTT.